This T cell receptor (beta chain) was captured in a study of T cells in localized non-small cell lung cancer. Method: immunoSEQ multiplex PCR; TCRdb's copy keeps in-frame clones and lacks some. The data show roughly 64,000 clones, 75% to 85% seen once. This CDR3 is 18 amino acids long. Trimming at V came to 4 bases and at J to 2 bases, leaving 11 bases not matched to a gene. This clone has a single count. This sample comprised PBMCs, obtained before any cancer treatment. The chain employs TRBV5-3 and TRBJ2-3; 12 bases are shared with TRBD2. TRBV5-3 is flagged as an ORF with uncertain function. This clonotype was obtained from a man aged 40-75 years with stage II lung adenocarcinoma. Written as DNA, the CDR3 is TGTGCCAGAAGCCCAAGGGGACTAGCGGGTTTTTCCACAGATACGCAGTATTTT. Residues: CARSPRGLAGFSTDTQYF.